A single T cell receptor (beta chain) is shown here with its context. The sample comes from a study of PD-L1 blockade in urothelial cancer. Study overall: Median T cell yield from blood was fewer than 150,000.

Profiled with immunoSEQ multiplex PCR; TCRdb holds only in-frame clones, not every one. The table records 90,000 to 120,000 clones, approximately 86% of them present only once. Disease in patients was locally advanced or metastatic urothelial carcinoma. The trim removed 0 bases at V and 8 bases at J, leaving 7 bases unmatched. Germline V gives CDR1 MNHEY, CDR2 SVGAGI. The CDR3 runs to 15 residues. This clonotype was sampled from a man in his fifties with urothelial cancer. This specimen was PBMCs, taken around atezolizumab (anti-PD-L1) treatment. J is TRBJ1-5 and V is TRBV6-5; 7 nucleotides agree with TRBD1. The CDR3 region has the DNA TGTGCCAGCAGTTACTCTGGGACAGCGATTAAGCCCCAGCATTTT. Translation gives CASSYSGTAIKPQHF.